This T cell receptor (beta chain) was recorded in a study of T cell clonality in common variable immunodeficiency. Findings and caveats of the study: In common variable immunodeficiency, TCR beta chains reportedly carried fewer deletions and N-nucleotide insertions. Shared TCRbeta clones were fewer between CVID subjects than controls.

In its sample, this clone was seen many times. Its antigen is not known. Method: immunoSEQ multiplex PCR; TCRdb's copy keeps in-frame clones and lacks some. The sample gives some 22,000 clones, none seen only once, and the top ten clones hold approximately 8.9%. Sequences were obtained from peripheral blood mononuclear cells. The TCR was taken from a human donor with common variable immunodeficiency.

The CDR3 DNA, read in part, is TGTGCCAGCAGTCCGGGACTGCAGTCCTACGAG. Encoded protein: CASSPGLQSYE. The CDR3 in full is CASSPGLQSYEQYF. The chain uses TRBV12-3 or TRBV12-4 and TRBJ2-7; possible D gene TRBD2, 6 bases. The sequence runs out 3 residues before the end of the CDR3; the remainder is reconstructed from the germline J gene. This CDR3 spans 14 amino acids. The V gene lost 5 bases and the J gene lost 1 base, with 12 bases spanning the gap.